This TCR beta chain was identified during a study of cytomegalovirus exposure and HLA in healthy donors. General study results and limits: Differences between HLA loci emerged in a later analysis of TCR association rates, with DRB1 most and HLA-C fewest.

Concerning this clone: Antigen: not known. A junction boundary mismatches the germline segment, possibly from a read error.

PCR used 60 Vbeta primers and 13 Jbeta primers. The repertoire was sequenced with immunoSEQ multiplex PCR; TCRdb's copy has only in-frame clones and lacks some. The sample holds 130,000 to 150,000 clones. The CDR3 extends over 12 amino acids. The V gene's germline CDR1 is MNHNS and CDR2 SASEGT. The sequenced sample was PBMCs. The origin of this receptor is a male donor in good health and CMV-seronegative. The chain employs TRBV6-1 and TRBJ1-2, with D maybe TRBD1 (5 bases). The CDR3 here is CASTPDKIFGFF. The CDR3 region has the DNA TGTGCCAGCACCCCGGACAAGATTTTTGGCTTCTTC.